Below are 9 T cell receptor beta chains sequenced from a single sample in a study of T cell repertoires in cytomegalovirus infection. Antigens of these TCRs are unknown. TCRdb called the reads again in MiXCR, with one record for every CDR3 protein. The sample lists about 570,000 distinct CDR3 sequences, around two fifths occurring once. The source was cultured PBMCs, collected from culture after CMV antigen stimulation. All receptors derive from a human donor in good health (CMV status not recorded). Some clones in this sample may be carry-over from other donors' samples.

This clonotype showed up just once. This sequence joins TRBV12-3 or TRBV12-4 and TRBJ1-1; 7 bases are shared with TRBD1. This CDR3 has 13 amino acids. V shed 6 bases, J shed 4 bases, and the junction held 5 bases outside the gene matches. This chain's CDR3 is CASRYRGGTEAFF. CDR3 in DNA: TGTGCCAGCAGGTACAGGGGTGGCACTGAAGCTTTCTTT.

The chain couples TRBV5-1 to TRBJ2-2; D may be TRBD2 (5 bases). CDR1 SGHRS and CDR2 YFSETQ come from the germline V gene. CDR3 size: 14 residues. Deletions cut 4 bases from V and 4 bases from J, with 11 bases between. The CDR3 DNA is TGCGCCAGCAGCCTACTAGTACCCACCGGGGAGCTGTTTTTT. Its translation is CASSLLVPTGELFF.

This clonotype has a single count. This chain uses TRBV12-3 or TRBV12-4 with TRBJ2-2; 7 nucleotides line up with TRBD1. The ends lost 7 bases at V and 4 bases at J; junction bases unmatched: 6. The CDR3 spans 14 residues. The DNA of the CDR3 is TGTGCCAGCACAAAGGACAGGACCACCGGGGAGCTGTTTTTT. Amino acids: CASTKDRTTGELFF.

This chain joins TRBV7-8 and TRBJ2-1; no clear D. Germline assignment: CDR1 SGHVS and CDR2 FQNEAQ. The CDR3 spans 16 residues. V was trimmed by 2 bases and J by 0 bases, leaving 11 bases between them. The CDR3 region is CASSLYPTDSYNEQFF. The CDR3 bases are TGTGCCAGCAGCTTATACCCGACGGACTCCTACAATGAGCAGTTCTTC. Combining the CDR3 with reference TRBV7-8 and TRBJ2-1 gives the whole variable domain GAGVSQSPRYKVAKRGQDVALRCDPISGHVSLFWYQQALGQGPEFLTYFQNEAQLDKSGLPSDRFFAERPEGSVSTLKIQRTQQEDSAVYLCASSLYPTDSYNEQFFGPGTRLTVL.

The chain employs TRBV6-6 and TRBJ2-6; D possibly matches TRBD1 or TRBD2 (5 bases each). The CDR3 length is 17 residues. V was clipped by 5 bases and J by 1 base, with 15 bases between them. The germline gives CDR1 MNHNY, CDR2 SVGAGI (reference sequence). The CDR3 DNA sequence: TGTGCCAGCAGTGACGGGGCCAGGGCATCTGGGGCCAACGTCCTGACTTTC. This codes for CASSDGARASGANVLTF.

This clonotype has only a few counts. The chain combines TRBV7-2 with TRBJ2-1; 7 nucleotides line up with TRBD2. Germline V CDR1 and CDR2: SGHTA, FQGNSA. The junction had 7 bases not matched to a gene; V was cut back by 3 bases and J by 5 bases. The CDR3 has 15 amino acids. CDR3 bases: TGTGCCAGCAGCTTTGTTAGGGACTACGACAATGAGCAGTTCTTC. Translating it yields CASSFVRDYDNEQFF. Full variable domain (missing parts from reference TRBV7-2 and TRBJ2-1): GAGVSQSPSNKVTEKGKDVELRCDPISGHTALYWYRQSLGQGLEFLIYFQGNSAPDKSGLPSDRFSAERTGGSVSTLTIQRTQQEDSAVYLCASSFVRDYDNEQFFGPGTRLTVL.

This clonotype was picked up many times. V gene TRBV7-2 combines with J gene TRBJ1-5, with D maybe TRBD1 (5 bases). Per the germline V gene, CDR1 is SGHTA and CDR2 is FQGNSA. Deletions cut 3 bases from V and 3 bases from J, with 9 bases between. The CDR3 sequence is 14 residues long. This CDR3 reads CASSFGGVNQPQHF. CDR3 DNA sequence: TGTGCCAGCAGCTTTGGGGGGGTCAATCAGCCCCAGCATTTT.

The V and J genes are TRBV7-6 and TRBJ2-1, with 11 bases aligning to TRBD2. This CDR3 comprises 15 residues. After removal of 3 bases from V and 8 bases from J, the junction contained 6 bases not matched to a gene. Germline values: CDR1 SGHVS, CDR2 FNYEAQ. CDR3 DNA sequence: TGTGCCAGCAGCTTTGGTAGCGGGAGGGCGGATGAGCAGTTCTTC. As protein: CASSFGSGRADEQFF. Supplemented by reference TRBV7-6 and TRBJ2-1, the full variable domain reads GAGVSQSPRYKVTKRGQDVALRCDPISGHVSLYWYRQALGQGPEFLTYFNYEAQQDKSGLPNDRFSAERPEGSISTLTIQRTEQRDSAMYRCASSFGSGRADEQFFGPGTRLTVL.

V gene TRBV12-3 or TRBV12-4 combines with J gene TRBJ2-2, with TRBD1 matching 8 bases. Trimming removed 3 bases from V and 7 bases from J; junction bases left unmatched: 7. The CDR3 sequence is 15 residues long. CDR3 residues: CASSFDRGGGGELFF. CDR3 coding DNA: TGTGCCAGCAGTTTTGACAGGGGAGGAGGCGGGGAGCTGTTTTTT.